Sequencing of this T cell receptor beta chain was carried out in a study of shared clonotypes between healthy human individuals. As for this clone: Antigen specificity is unknown.

The DNA input per sorted-subset replicate PCR was about 190 ng, corresponding to some 30,000 T cell genomes. Clones were read by immunoSEQ multiplex PCR, and TCRdb kept only the in-frame ones, dropping some. The profile covers 850,000 to 1,200,000 clones, with approximately 76% appearing a single time and 1.4% to 1.5% taken by the ten largest. Germline CDR1 MNHEY, CDR2 SMNVEV (reference sequence). V shed 6 bases, J shed 2 bases, and the junction held 11 bases outside the gene matches. This CDR3 is built from 17 residues. General study findings and limits: The four-donor shared clonotypes exceeded non-shared clonotypes in generation probability, with non-shared ones scoring lower.

CD4+ cell separation produced CD45RA+ naive and CD45RA-negative memory subsets. This chain connects TRBV27 to TRBJ2-5; 11 bases fit TRBD2. The TCR comes from a man aged 18 to 35 in good health. Sequencing input: memory CD4+ T cells sorted from blood. Regarding subset: CD45RA-negative fraction. CDR3 nucleotide sequence: TGTGCCAGCAGCCTTAGTAGCGGGGGGGCAGGGCAAGAGACCCAGTACTTC. Translation gives CASSLSSGGAGQETQYF.